The 32 T cell receptor beta chains below come from one sample, sequenced in a study of human T cells and chemical hapten exposure. Time point denoted: pre-sensitization, week 0. Specified treatment: therapeutic diphenylcyclopropenone sensitization with weekly scalp DPC. Each CDR3 protein is one row after TCRdb ran MiXCR on the RACE reads. The sample lists 280,000 or so distinct CDR3 sequences, 7.5% to 8% occurring once. The sample was whole blood, taken in connection with sensitization to the hapten diphenylcyclopropenone (DPC). The source is a man between 18 and 35 years old with alopecia areata. Some clones in this sample may be carry-over from other donors' samples.

The table lists this clonotype with many counts. The V call is TRBV20-1, the J call TRBJ2-7; D unresolved. Germline lookup yields CDR1 DFQATT and CDR2 SNEGSKA (reference sequence). The CDR3 covers 11 residues. V lost 1 base, J lost 2 bases, and 3 bases lay in between. CDR3 region: CSARGAYEQYF. CDR3 nucleotide sequence: TGCAGTGCTAGAGGCGCCTACGAGCAGTACTTC.

The rearrangement joins TRBV12-3 or TRBV12-4 to TRBJ2-1, with 7 nucleotides matching TRBD2. With V trimmed by 7 bases and J by 8 bases, 11 bases remained unmatched. The CDR3 length is 14 residues. CDR3 nucleotide sequence: TGTGCCAGCAAAGGGGAGGGAAGTGGCGATGAGCAGTTCTTC. It encodes CASKGEGSGDEQFF.

The gene calls are TRBV11-2 and TRBJ2-5; TRBD2 agrees at 12 bases. The CDR3 sequence is 17 residues long. The ends lost 2 bases at V and 4 bases at J; junction bases unmatched: 8. CDR1 and CDR2 from the germline V gene are SGHAT and FQNNGV. The CDR3 bases are TGTGCCAGCAGCTTAAGCCGACTAGCGGGAGCGTCAGAGACCCAGTACTTC. Translated: CASSLSRLAGASETQYF.

This clonotype was detected ten times or more. The chain is built from TRBV7-8 and TRBJ1-2; 7 nucleotides match TRBD1. Germline CDR1 SGHVS, CDR2 FQNEAQ. The CDR3 is 16 amino acids. Trimming took 6 bases from V and 8 from J; bases not matched to a gene: 18. CDR3 protein: CASRPRLRQGLAGYTF. The CDR3 nucleotides read TGTGCCAGCAGACCCCGACTTAGACAGGGATTGGCGGGCTACACCTTC.

This clonotype was observed at least ten times. The chain carries TRBV20-1 and TRBJ1-5; no clear D gene. V was trimmed by 3 bases and J by 5 bases, leaving 11 bases between them. The germline gives CDR1 DFQATT, CDR2 SNEGSKA (reference sequence). The CDR3 has 13 amino acids. The CDR3 sequence is CSASRGVYQPQHF. In DNA, the CDR3 is TGCAGTGCTAGTCGGGGTGTATATCAGCCCCAGCATTTT.

This clonotype occurred a few times. The rearrangement uses TRBV20-1 and TRBJ2-2, with D possibly being TRBD1 or TRBD2 (5 bases each). V was shortened by 5 bases and J by 7 bases, with 14 bases between the two germline ends. The CDR3 has 13 residues. In germline, CDR1 is DFQATT, CDR2 SNEGSKA (reference sequence). CDR3 DNA: TGCAGTGCTTCCCGGGACCGCGGCGGGGAGCTGTTTTTT. Translating it yields CSASRDRGGELFF.

This clonotype was observed a few times. The rearrangement joins TRBV7-2 to TRBJ2-6; D uncertain. CDR1 is SGHTA and CDR2 is FQGNSA in the germline V gene. V was clipped by 2 bases and J by 4 bases, with 12 bases between them. The CDR3 runs 16 residues. The CDR3 protein is CASSLFKGLGANVLTF. For the CDR3, the DNA is TGTGCCAGCAGCTTATTTAAGGGTCTGGGGGCCAACGTCCTGACTTTC.

The chain combines TRBV12-5 with TRBJ1-3; tentatively, D is TRBD1 (5 bases). Deletions cut 5 bases from V and 0 bases from J, with 14 bases between. CDR1 is LGHNT and CDR2 is FRNRAP in the germline V gene. The CDR3 consists of 16 residues. The CDR3 protein is CASGPPGASSGNTIYF. Here the CDR3 DNA reads TGTGCTAGTGGTCCGCCCGGGGCGAGCTCTGGAAACACCATATATTTT.

V and J are TRBV7-2 and TRBJ1-3, with D possibly TRBD1 on 6 matching bases. The V gene lost 1 base and the J gene lost 4 bases, with 14 bases spanning the gap. The CDR3 loop spans 16 amino acids. CDR1 and CDR2 (germline): SGHTA, FQGNSA. CDR3 amino acids: CASSLDFVDRGNTIYF. CDR3 bases: TGTGCCAGCAGCTTAGACTTTGTTGACAGGGGAAACACCATATATTTT.

This clonotype was counted ten times or more. The J gene is TRBJ2-2, the V gene TRBV10-3; D is ambiguous. The V end was cut by 7 bases, the J end by 3 bases, with 9 bases between. The CDR3 has 13 residues. Germline CDR1 ENHRY, CDR2 SYGVKD. The CDR3 region has the DNA TGTGCCATCAAACAGCAAGACACCGGGGAGCTGTTTTTT. Translated, it gives CAIKQQDTGELFF.

This clonotype turned up a few times. The V call is TRBV7-6, the J call TRBJ2-6; D remains ambiguous. In germline, CDR1 is SGHVS, CDR2 FNYEAQ. The CDR3 loop spans 16 amino acids. Deletions cut 1 base from V and 2 bases from J, with 9 bases between. The CDR3 coding sequence is TGTGCCAGCAGCTTAGGTGGTGGGACTGGGGCCAACGTCCTGACTTTC. Translation gives CASSLGGGTGANVLTF.

At least ten counts were recorded for this clonotype. This chain links TRBV11-2 with TRBJ2-5; D may be TRBD2 (5 bases). Trimming took 4 bases from V and 0 from J, leaving 18 bases between them. Germline V lookup: CDR1 SGHAT, CDR2 FQNNGV. This CDR3 has 17 residues. As DNA, the CDR3 is TGTGCCAGCAGCTCGCCTTCCGGGATTCGCAACCAAGAGACCCAGTACTTC. It yields the protein CASSSPSGIRNQETQYF.

This clonotype showed up just a few times. The chain couples TRBV6-5 to TRBJ1-2; D not certain. The length of the CDR3 is 14 residues. The V end was cut by 1 base, the J end by 2 bases, with 8 bases between. Germline CDR1 reads MNHEY; CDR2 reads SVGAGI. Written as DNA, the CDR3 is TGTGCCAGCAGTTACTTAGGGCGGAACTATGGCTACACCTTC. This sequence encodes CASSYLGRNYGYTF.

The sample holds a few counts of this clonotype. The chain's CDR3 is CASSTGVRLHYGANVLTF. CDR3 nucleotides: TGTGCCAGCAGTACCGGGGTTAGGCTTCATTATGGGGCCAACGTCCTGACTTTC. The chain couples TRBV2 to TRBJ2-6; D perhaps matches TRBD2 (5 bases). Germline CDR1 reads SNHLY; CDR2 reads FYNNEI. V was trimmed by 5 bases and J by 3 bases, leaving 20 bases between them. This CDR3 has 18 residues.

This clonotype was seen repeatedly, ten times or more. The V call is TRBV12-5, the J call TRBJ1-4; D may be TRBD1 (6 bases). Trimming pared 5 bases from V and 10 bases from J, leaving 20 bases between. Germline CDR1 LGHNT, CDR2 FRNRAP. The CDR3 extends over 15 amino acids. CDR3 protein: CASGPPGATRAKLFF. The CDR3 region has the DNA TGTGCTAGTGGTCCCCCAGGGGCTACTCGGGCAAAACTGTTTTTT.

In regard to this clonotype: The germline gene is not matched at one end of the junction; a read error may be the cause. The chain combines TRBV6-2 or TRBV6-3 with TRBJ2-4, with D perhaps TRBD1 (6 bases). CDR3 size: 15 residues. CDR1 is MNHEY, CDR2 SVGEGT, per germline. The CDR3 protein is CASSRSDRAENIQYF. Here the CDR3 DNA reads TGTGCCAGCAGTCGATCGGACAGAGCCGAAAACATTCAGTACTTC.

V is TRBV4-3 and J is TRBJ1-1; D is unresolved. Germline loops: CDR1 LGHNA, CDR2 YSLEER. This CDR3 is built from 15 residues. V was trimmed by 0 bases and J by 6 bases, leaving 14 bases between them. CDR3 DNA sequence: TGCGCCAGCAGCCAAGATCTGGACCGAGGCGCTGAAGCTTTCTTT. This sequence encodes CASSQDLDRGAEAFF.

This clonotype was seen a handful of times. The chain combines TRBV20-1 with TRBJ1-2; D uncertain. Germline values: CDR1 DFQATT, CDR2 SNEGSKA (reference sequence). V lost 3 bases and J 0 bases, leaving 8 bases between the germline ends. The CDR3 spans 13 residues. CDR3 in DNA: TGCAGTGCTAGTTACAGCACTAACTATGGCTACACCTTC. This gives the protein CSASYSTNYGYTF.

In its sample, this clonotype was seen a few times. The J gene is TRBJ2-3, the V gene TRBV4-3, with 7 positions matching TRBD2. The ends lost 1 base at V and 0 bases at J; junction bases unmatched: 4. The CDR3 spans 16 residues. Germline CDR1 reads LGHNA; CDR2 reads YSLEER. DNA of the CDR3: TGCGCCAGCAGCCAAGGTCTAGCGGAGAGCACAGATACGCAGTATTTT. Residues: CASSQGLAESTDTQYF.

CDR3 DNA sequence: TGCGCCAGCAGCCAAGAGAGGGCCTTGCCGGGTTACGAGCAGTACTTC. It specifies CASSQERALPGYEQYF. The gene calls are TRBV4-3 and TRBJ2-7, with D perhaps matching TRBD2 (5 bases). The CDR3 is 16 residues long. Deletions cut 0 bases from V and 4 bases from J, with 16 bases between. Per the germline V gene, CDR1 is LGHNA and CDR2 is YSLEER.

This clonotype was picked up a small number of times. The V and J genes are TRBV12-3 or TRBV12-4 and TRBJ2-2; no firm D call. V lost 4 bases, J lost 2 bases, and 8 bases lay in between. The CDR3 has 14 residues. The CDR3 here is CASSSPYNTGELFF. Here the CDR3 DNA reads TGTGCCAGCAGTTCACCCTATAACACCGGGGAGCTGTTTTTT.

A few counts support this clonotype. The V call is TRBV20-1, the J call TRBJ1-5; D gene ambiguous. This CDR3 region has 12 residues. Trimming removed 3 bases at V and 1 base at J, with 4 bases between. Germline V lookup: CDR1 DFQATT, CDR2 SNEGSKA (reference sequence). CDR3 nucleotides: TGCAGTGCTAGGGTCAGCAATCAGCCCCAGCATTTT. This codes for CSARVSNQPQHF.

This clonotype was picked up a small number of times. This chain connects TRBV25-1 to TRBJ1-1; D gene uncertain. Germline CDR1 is MGHDK and CDR2 is SYGVNS. This CDR3 spans 11 amino acids. Trimming left V 9 bases short and J 4 bases short, with 9 bases between. This chain's CDR3 is CASSWSTEAFF. CDR3 sequence (DNA): TGTGCCAGTAGTTGGAGCACTGAAGCTTTCTTT.

This clonotype has a handful of counts. This chain uses TRBV3-1 with TRBJ1-2, with TRBD1 matching 8 bases. Germline lookup yields CDR1 LGHDT and CDR2 YNNKEL (reference sequence). With V trimmed by 3 bases and J by 4 bases, 10 bases remained unmatched. This CDR3 has 16 amino acids. This CDR3 is CASSHTTGTGPYGYTF. The CDR3, as DNA: TGTGCCAGCAGCCACACGACCGGGACAGGCCCCTATGGCTACACCTTC. Filled out from reference TRBV3-1 and TRBJ1-2, the complete variable domain reads DTAVSQTPKYLVTQMGNDKSIKCEQNLGHDTMYWYKQDSKKFLKIMFSYNNKELIINETVPNRFSPKSPDKAHLNLHINSLELGDSAVYFCASSHTTGTGPYGYTFGSGTRLTVV.

The chain recombines TRBV7-7 with TRBJ2-5, with a weak D call TRBD2 (5 bases). CDR1 is SSHAT, CDR2 FNYEAQ, per germline (reference sequence). Trimming stripped 5 bases from V and 4 bases from J, with 14 bases between. This CDR3 region has 14 residues. CDR3 sequence reads: CASSAGPRRETQYF. In DNA, the CDR3 is TGTGCCAGCAGCGCGGGCCCTCGGAGAGAGACCCAGTACTTC.

This clonotype has a count of ten or more. The rearrangement joins TRBV7-9 to TRBJ2-5, with 10 positions matching TRBD1. Losses at the gene ends were 3 bases for V and 4 bases for J; bases not matched to a gene: 11. From germline, CDR1 is SEHNR and CDR2 FQNEAQ (reference sequence). The CDR3 sequence is 17 residues long. CDR3 DNA: TGTGCCAGCAGCTTCGGGGACAGGGGAGGATTGAGAGAGACCCAGTACTTC. Translating gives CASSFGDRGGLRETQYF.

This sequence joins TRBV4-2 and TRBJ2-2; no clear D. The germline CDR1 and CDR2 sequences are LGHNA and YNFKEQ. V lost 0 bases, J lost 2 bases, and 13 bases lay in between. The CDR3 is 17 residues long. The CDR3 DNA reads TGTGCCAGCAGCCAAGAGGTGCCGGACGCAAACACCGGGGAGCTGTTTTTT. Translating gives CASSQEVPDANTGELFF.

Many counts were recorded for this clonotype. The genes are TRBV2 and TRBJ1-1, with unresolved D. The CDR3 consists of 12 residues. V dropped 8 bases and J dropped 0 bases, with 7 bases sitting between them. CDR1 is SNHLY and CDR2 is FYNNEI in the germline V gene. The CDR3 DNA is TGTGCCAGCTCCGGACTGAACACTGAAGCTTTCTTT. Encoded protein: CASSGLNTEAFF.

This clonotype has a count of ten or more. The gene calls are TRBV6-2 or TRBV6-3 and TRBJ2-1; D gene ambiguous. From germline, CDR1 is MNHEY and CDR2 SVGEGT. The CDR3 is 13 residues long. V lost 6 bases, J lost 0 bases, and 6 bases lay in between. Here the CDR3 reads CASRPHSYNEQFF. The CDR3 DNA follows: TGTGCCAGCAGACCCCACTCCTACAATGAGCAGTTCTTC.

This clonotype showed up many times. The chain joins TRBV5-1 to TRBJ2-3; the D call may be TRBD1 or TRBD2 (5 bases each). The CDR3 extends over 14 amino acids. Germline V gives CDR1 SGHRS, CDR2 YFSETQ. The V gene lost 1 base and the J gene lost 4 bases, with 10 bases spanning the gap. The CDR3 loop reads CASSLSGDPDTQYF. DNA for the CDR3: TGCGCCAGCAGCTTGTCCGGGGACCCAGATACGCAGTATTTT.

This clonotype was counted many times. The rearrangement joins TRBV10-3 to TRBJ2-7; weak D call: TRBD1 (5 bases). Germline V CDR1 and CDR2: ENHRY, SYGVKD. CDR3 length: 13 residues. V was cut by 10 bases and J by 4 bases, with 17 bases left in between. CDR3 nucleotide sequence: TGTGCCACCTCCGACAGAAAATTATACGAGCAGTACGTC. Translating it yields CATSDRKLYEQYV.

This clonotype was seen repeatedly, ten times or more. The genes are TRBV4-1 and TRBJ1-4, with D possibly being TRBD1 (5 bases). V lost 4 bases and J 3 bases, leaving 12 bases between the germline ends. CDR3 length: 15 amino acids. Per germline, CDR1 MGHRA and CDR2 YSYEKL. The CDR3 reads CASSRGDSPNEKLFF. The CDR3 bases are TGCGCCAGCAGCCGCGGAGACAGCCCTAATGAAAAACTGTTTTTT.